Shown below are 12 T cell receptor beta chains from a single sample sequenced in a study of shared clonotypes between healthy human individuals. Method: immunoSEQ multiplex PCR; TCRdb's copy keeps in-frame clones and lacks some. The sample includes over a million clones, roughly 96% seen only once; the top ten take over 1%. Sequencing used naive CD4+ T cells sorted from blood. The subset was: CD45RA+ positively selected. These receptors originate from a man aged 25 to 45 in good health.

V and J are TRBV6-1 and TRBJ2-7; D uncertain. With 2 bases removed from V and 5 bases from J, the gap between germline ends came to 7 bases. Germline CDR1 and CDR2: MNHNS and SASEGT. The CDR3 extends over 12 amino acids. The CDR3, as DNA: TGTGCCAGCAGTGAAATTAGGGACGAGCAGTACTTC. Residues: CASSEIRDEQYF.

V gene TRBV6-6 combines with J gene TRBJ1-3; D gene ambiguous. The CDR3 length is 15 residues. Germline V gene sequence: CDR1 MNHNY, CDR2 SVGAGI (reference sequence). Trimming took off 4 bases at V and 1 base at J, with 11 bases between the two ends. The CDR3 protein is CASSSLGRSGNTIYF. In DNA form, the CDR3 reads TGTGCCAGCAGTTCCCTTGGCCGGTCTGGAAACACCATATATTTT.

The rearrangement joins TRBV5-4 to TRBJ1-1; D not certain. Between the trimmed V and J ends, which lost 2 bases and 7 bases, there was a span of 12 bases. The CDR3 is 13 amino acids. Germline V gene sequence: CDR1 SGHNT, CDR2 YYREEE (reference sequence). The CDR3 nucleotides read TGTGCCAGCAGCTTTGAGGGATACGGTGAAGCTTTCTTT. It is translated as CASSFEGYGEAFF. Drawing the rest from reference TRBV5-4 and TRBJ1-1, the complete variable domain is ETGVTQSPTHLIKTRGQQVTLRCSSQSGHNTVSWYQQALGQGPQFIFQYYREEENGRGNFPPRFSGLQFPNYSSELNVNALELDDSALYLCASSFEGYGEAFFGQGTRLTVV.

V gene TRBV15 combines with J gene TRBJ2-7; D gene unclear. The ends were cut back, 0 bases at V and 9 bases at J, with 12 bases in the middle. Per germline, CDR1 LNHNV and CDR2 YYDKDF (reference sequence). This CDR3 spans 13 amino acids. CDR3 in DNA: TGTGCCACCAGCAGAGAACGTGGTACAGTGCAGTACTTC. The encoded protein is CATSRERGTVQYF.

The chain joins TRBV11-2 to TRBJ1-1, with D possibly matching TRBD1 (5 bases). Germline V CDR1 and CDR2: SGHAT, FQNNGV. This CDR3 has 14 amino acids. Trimming removed 1 base at V and 1 base at J, with 7 bases between. In DNA form, the CDR3 reads TGTGCCAGCAGCTTAGCCGGGACGAACACTGAAGCTTTCTTT. Translated: CASSLAGTNTEAFF.

The chain joins TRBV5-6 to TRBJ2-7; 7 nucleotides agree with TRBD1. Germline-derived CDR1 and CDR2 are SGHDT and YYEEEE. The trim removed 6 bases at V and 1 base at J, leaving 7 bases unmatched. The CDR3 is 14 amino acids. For the CDR3, the DNA is TGTGCCAGCATCGATTCCAGGGGGTCCTACGAGCAGTACTTC. Its translation: CASIDSRGSYEQYF.

This clone has a single count. This chain joins TRBV5-1 and TRBJ2-5; D may be TRBD1 (6 bases). V lost 4 bases, J lost 1 base, and 14 bases lay in between. This CDR3 is 15 amino acids long. From germline, CDR1 is SGHRS and CDR2 YFSETQ. CDR3 amino acids: CASSGMGATQETQYF. In nucleotides, the CDR3 is TGCGCCAGCAGCGGGATGGGGGCCACCCAAGAGACCCAGTACTTC.

V and J are TRBV5-1 and TRBJ2-7; 10 bases match TRBD1. CDR3 length: 14 amino acids. Per germline, CDR1 SGHRS and CDR2 YFSETQ. The junction had 9 bases not matched to a gene; V was cut back by 5 bases and J by 7 bases. This CDR3 reads CASRGQGTQGEQYF. The CDR3 nucleotides read TGCGCCAGCAGGGGACAGGGGACCCAGGGGGAGCAGTACTTC.

V is TRBV30 and J is TRBJ1-1, with D unclear. Trimming shortened V by 0 bases and J by 3 bases, and 8 bases separated the two germline ends. The CDR3 extends over 13 amino acids. Germline V gives CDR1 GTSNPN, CDR2 SVGIG (reference sequence). The DNA for the CDR3 is TGTGCCTGGAGTGTGTTTCTGCACACTGAAGCTTTCTTT. This sequence encodes CAWSVFLHTEAFF.

This chain joins TRBV19 and TRBJ2-2; D remains unclear. Germline V CDR1 and CDR2: LNHDA, SQIVND (reference sequence). CDR3 length: 14 amino acids. The V gene lost 5 bases and the J gene lost 4 bases, with 11 bases spanning the gap. CDR3 DNA: TGTGCCAGTAGTCTCGTCGGAGCCACCGGGGAGCTGTTTTTT. Translated: CASSLVGATGELFF.

This chain joins TRBV9 and TRBJ1-5; 9 positions agree with TRBD1. The V and J ends lost 3 bases and 9 bases, in that order; junction bases with no gene match: 7. This CDR3 spans 14 amino acids. Germline CDR1 SGDLS, CDR2 YYNGEE. The CDR3 is CASSATGGDGPQHF. CDR3 in DNA: TGTGCCAGCAGCGCAACAGGGGGCGATGGGCCCCAGCATTTT.

Of note for this clone: Other nucleotide sequences from this sample produce the same CDR3. J is TRBJ2-7 and V is TRBV11-2, with D unclear. This CDR3 spans 12 amino acids. Trimming removed 4 bases at V and 3 bases at J, with 7 bases between. The germline V gene encodes CDR1 SGHAT and CDR2 FQNNGV. The CDR3 region has the DNA TGTGCCAGCAGCTCGCGCGTCTACGAGCAGTACTTC. Protein: CASSSRVYEQYF.